The entry that follows covers one T cell receptor beta chain sequence. Its antigen is still unknown. The sample originates from a study of siplizumab effects on memory and regulatory T cells. Broader study findings: Sequences below about 10^-5 frequency were poorly captured, and few alloreactive clones mapped to unstimulated subsets. For siplizumab cultures, the suppressive function of their proliferating Tregs was not confirmed.

The method was immunoSEQ multiplex PCR; TCRdb's version includes in-frame clones alone and lacks a portion of them. Altogether around 100,000 clones are present, over 90% being singletons, with the ten largest covering 9.5% to 15%. This receptor was identified in a human donor in good health. Sample: non-Treg CD4+ T cells sorted from blood.

CDR3 nucleotides: TGTGCCAGCTCACCACGTCACACAGGGTCCTACGAGCAGTACTTC. Translated, it gives CASSPRHTGSYEQYF. This chain joins TRBV18 and TRBJ2-7; D is possibly TRBD1 (6 bases). The CDR3 runs to 15 residues. Germline-derived CDR1 and CDR2 are KGHSH and LQKENI. Trimming removed 1 base from V and 1 base from J, with 11 bases in between. Based on the CDR3 plus reference TRBV18 and TRBJ2-7, the full variable domain is NAGVMQNPRHLVRRRGQEARLRCSPMKGHSHVYWYRQLPEEGLKFMVYLQKENIIDESGMPKERFSAEFPKEGPSILRIQQVVRGDSAAYFCASSPRHTGSYEQYFGPGTRLTVT.